The 3 T cell receptor beta chains listed next were all sequenced from one sample in a study of response to subunit inactivated influenza vaccine. TCRdb re-derived calls from the RT-PCR reads in MiXCR, one entry per CDR3 protein. The sample includes 650,000 to 700,000 distinct CDR3 sequences, more than 15% of them seen just once. Here the sequenced sample was PBMCs from blood, taken about 12 days after vaccination. Receptors were obtained from a man aged 50 to 60 who received an inactivated influenza vaccine.

V usage is TRBV20-1 and J usage is TRBJ1-2; TRBD1 agrees at 8 bases. Germline V gene lookup returns CDR1 DFQATT and CDR2 SNEGSKA (reference sequence). This CDR3 has 13 amino acids. V lost 6 bases, J lost 3 bases, and 6 bases stayed unmatched. The CDR3: CSAKAGGDYGYTF. CDR3 nucleotides: TGCAGTGCGAAAGCAGGGGGCGACTATGGCTACACCTTC.

This clonotype has only a few counts. The chain couples TRBV18 to TRBJ2-1; TRBD2 might be the D (6 bases). Trimming left V 3 bases short and J 4 bases short, with 16 bases between. The CDR3 has 16 amino acids. In germline, CDR1 is KGHSH, CDR2 LQKENI. CDR3 nucleotides: TGTGCCAGCTCACCCAACGCCGGGAGCGGGTACAATGAGCAGTTCTTC. It translates to CASSPNAGSGYNEQFF.

This clonotype was observed a few times. This chain links TRBV6-2 or TRBV6-3 with TRBJ2-7, with TRBD1 as a possible D gene (6 bases). The CDR3 contains 14 residues. The germline gives CDR1 MNHEY, CDR2 SVGEGT. Trimming took off 3 bases at V and 2 bases at J, with 11 bases between the two ends. The CDR3 nucleotides are TGTGCCAGCAGTTATCACAGGGTCACCTACGAGCAGTACTTC. Translating it yields CASSYHRVTYEQYF.